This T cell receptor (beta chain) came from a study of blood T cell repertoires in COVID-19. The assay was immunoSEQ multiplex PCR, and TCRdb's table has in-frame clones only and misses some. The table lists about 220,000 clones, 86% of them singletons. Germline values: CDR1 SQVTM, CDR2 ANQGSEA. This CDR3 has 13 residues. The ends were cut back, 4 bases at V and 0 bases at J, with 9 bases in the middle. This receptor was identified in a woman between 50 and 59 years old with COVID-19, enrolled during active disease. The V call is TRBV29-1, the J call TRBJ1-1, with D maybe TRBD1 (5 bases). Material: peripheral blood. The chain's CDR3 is CSVAGLMNTEAFF. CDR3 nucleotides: TGCAGCGTTGCAGGGCTCATGAACACTGAAGCTTTCTTT. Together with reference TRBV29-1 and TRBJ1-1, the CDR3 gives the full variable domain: SAVISQKPSRDICQRGTSLTIQCQVDSQVTMMFWYRQQPGQSLTLIATANQGSEATYESGFVIDKFPISRPNLTFSTLTVSNMSPEDSSIYLCSVAGLMNTEAFFGQGTRLTVV.